The entry below gives a single T cell receptor beta chain sequence along with its context. Antigen specificity is unknown. Germline V gene sequence: CDR1 PRHDT, CDR2 FYEKMQ (reference sequence). Trimming took off 0 bases at V and 2 bases at J, with 11 bases between the two ends. CDR3 length equals 15 residues. This sample is part of a study of shared clonotypes between healthy human individuals. Study at large: CD4 naive and memory got three plates each, CD8 naive two, CD8 memory one.

Study results and caveats: Some clonotypes were shared by all four sorted-subset donors, while others were not shared. The non-shared ones had lower generation probabilities than the shared ones.

Method: immunoSEQ multiplex PCR; TCRdb's copy keeps in-frame clones and lacks some. The sample consists of hundreds of thousands of clones, about 95% of them appearing once. The receptor was isolated from a woman aged 25 to 39 in good health. Sequenced: naive CD4+ T cells sorted from blood. Subset meaning: CD45RA+ positively selected. The chain carries TRBV13 and TRBJ2-7, with D perhaps TRBD2 (6 bases). CDR3 amino acids: CASSLGGDSTYEQYF. The CDR3 bases are TGTGCCAGCAGCTTAGGCGGGGACTCTACCTACGAGCAGTACTTC.